Following are 31 T cell receptor beta chains from one sample sequenced in a study of regulatory T cells in long-lasting Graves disease. iRepertoire HTBI primers and Arm-PCR of CDR3 regions built TCR beta libraries. TCRdb passed the multiplex PCR reads through MiXCR, listing each CDR3 protein once. Counted here are 350,000 to 500,000 distinct CDR3 sequences, about a sixth occurring once; the ten biggest clones make up about 25%. Time point described: newly diagnosed GD, antithyroid drugs for less than 3 months. The authors made the TCR library using RNA they extracted from PBMCs. This sample was shared with a second study, whose subject was T cells in Graves' hyperthyroidism and ophthalmopathy.

This specimen was peripheral blood mononuclear cells (PBMCs), taken at new diagnosis, from a patient treated with antithyroid drugs. The receptors here all came from a woman between 18 and 29 years old with Graves disease.

This clonotype has ten or more counts. The genes are TRBV20-1 and TRBJ1-2, with D uncertain. This CDR3 contains 13 residues. V shed 2 bases and J shed 6 bases, with 13 bases lying between them. Germline V gene data show CDR1 as DFQATT and CDR2 as SNEGSKA (reference sequence). This CDR3 reads CSARQDAFDGYTF. The CDR3 DNA reads TGCAGTGCTAGACAGGACGCTTTTGATGGCTACACCTTC.

At least ten counts were recorded for this clonotype. V is TRBV11-3 and J is TRBJ2-1, with TRBD1 matching 7 bases. Germline CDR1 is SGHNT and CDR2 is YENEEA. The trim removed 6 bases at V and 7 bases at J, leaving 3 bases unmatched. The CDR3 has 12 residues. CDR3 DNA: TGTGCCAGCAGACGGACAGGAAATGAGCAGTTCTTC. It translates to CASRRTGNEQFF.

This chain links TRBV6-5 with TRBJ2-5, with TRBD2 matching 8 bases. Trimming at V came to 2 bases and at J to 5 bases, leaving 7 bases not matched to a gene. The CDR3 is made up of 15 amino acids. Germline CDR1 MNHEY, CDR2 SVGAGI. The CDR3 region is CASSYQAGVTETQYF. For the CDR3, the DNA is TGTGCCAGCAGTTACCAAGCGGGAGTCACTGAGACCCAGTACTTC.

This clonotype turned up a few times. V is TRBV6-1 and J is TRBJ2-1; 10 nucleotides agree with TRBD1. V trimming: 8 bases; J trimming: 4 bases; junction bases outside the gene matches: 17. The CDR3 loop spans 18 amino acids. The germline V gene encodes CDR1 MNHNS and CDR2 SASEGT. CDR3 loop: CASGRPRDRGSGYNEQFF. The CDR3 nucleotides are TGTGCCAGCGGCAGACCCCGGGACAGGGGAAGCGGATACAATGAGCAGTTCTTC.

The table lists this clonotype with many counts. The chain links TRBV12-3 or TRBV12-4 to TRBJ2-5; 7 bases map to TRBD2. J gave up 6 bases and V 9 bases, and 16 bases lay outside the gene matches. The CDR3 is made up of 15 amino acids. The CDR3 bases are TGTGCCAGGATCTTGGGTAGCGGGTACGGGAAGACCCAGTACTTC. Amino acids: CARILGSGYGKTQYF.

This clonotype was detected ten times or more. The chain combines TRBV7-2 with TRBJ2-1; the D gene is possibly TRBD2 (6 bases). Germline-derived CDR1 and CDR2 are SGHTA and FQGNSA. This CDR3 contains 16 residues. Trimming cost V 2 bases and J 5 bases, with 16 bases left between them. The CDR3 bases are TGTGCCAGCAGCTTATTTCTAGGACTAACCAACAATGAGCAGTTCTTC. Translating gives CASSLFLGLTNNEQFF.

V usage is TRBV20-1 and J usage is TRBJ2-7; no reliable D call. Trimming cost V 1 base and J 2 bases, with 9 bases left between them. The CDR3 has 13 residues. Germline CDR1 is DFQATT and CDR2 is SNEGSKA (reference sequence). DNA of the CDR3: TGCAGTGCTAGAGGGCAGAATCCCTACGAGCAGTACTTC. It specifies CSARGQNPYEQYF.

This clonotype was detected many times. The gene calls are TRBV28 and TRBJ2-1, with D hard to call. Germline V CDR1 and CDR2: MDHEN, SYDVKM. V was clipped by 6 bases and J by 2 bases, with 8 bases between them. The CDR3 has 13 amino acids. This chain's CDR3 is CASSLGTYNEQFF. CDR3 nucleotides: TGTGCCAGCAGCTTAGGAACCTACAATGAGCAGTTCTTC.

This clonotype was counted ten times or more. The chain has TRBV9 and TRBJ1-1, with D perhaps matching TRBD1 (5 bases). The CDR3 has 13 amino acids. The germline CDR1 and CDR2 sequences are SGDLS and YYNGEE. V gave up 0 bases and J gave up 5 bases, with 8 bases separating them. The CDR3 nucleotides read TGTGCCAGCAGCGTAGGGCGGGGGACTGAAGCTTTCTTT. Residues: CASSVGRGTEAFF.

This clonotype was detected many times. This clone may be a read error of a much larger clone one base away. V is TRBV7-9 and J is TRBJ2-5; no reliable D call. CDR1 and CDR2 (germline): SEHNR, FQNEAQ (reference sequence). V was cut by 7 bases and J by 0 bases, with 0 bases left in between. The CDR3 runs to 10 residues. This CDR3 is CASNQETQYF. CDR3 bases: TGTGCCAGCAACCAAGAGACCCAGTACTTC. Combining the CDR3 with reference TRBV7-9 and TRBJ2-5 gives the whole variable domain DTGVSQNPRHKITKRGQNVTFRCDPISEHNRLYWYRQTLGQGPEFLTYFQNEAQLEKSRLLSDRFSAERPKGSFSTLEIQRTEQGDSAMYLCASNQETQYFGPGTRLLVL.

As regards this clonotype: This likely reflects a read error, since a far larger clone is one base away. V is TRBV28 and J is TRBJ2-5; 12 nucleotides line up with TRBD2. The germline V gene encodes CDR1 MDHEN and CDR2 SYDVKM. The CDR3 is 15 amino acids. The V gene end was trimmed by 6 bases and the J gene end by 11 bases; junction bases not matched to a gene: 13. The CDR3 sequence: CASSLRLAGVNEQYF. DNA for the CDR3: TGTGCCAGCAGCCTTCGACTAGCGGGAGTGAATGAGCAGTACTTC.

The chain carries TRBV4-2 and TRBJ1-6; a possible D gene is TRBD1 (6 bases). The V gene lost 0 bases and the J gene lost 3 bases, with 12 bases spanning the gap. CDR1 is LGHNA and CDR2 is YNFKEQ in the germline V gene. The CDR3 extends over 17 amino acids. The DNA of the CDR3 is TGTGCCAGCAGCCAAGAGGGTTTAGGGGGCTATAATTCACCCCTCCACTTT. Amino acids: CASSQEGLGGYNSPLHF.

In its sample, this clonotype was seen many times. J is TRBJ2-7 and V is TRBV12-3 or TRBV12-4, with TRBD2 as a possible D gene (6 bases). The CDR3 loop spans 13 amino acids. Trimming stripped 5 bases from V and 7 bases from J, with 15 bases between. The CDR3 nucleotides are TGTGCCAGCAGTCTCATGGGACTTGGTGAGCAGTACTTC. It codes for CASSLMGLGEQYF.

This clonotype occurred many times. The V call is TRBV20-1, the J call TRBJ2-1; 11 nucleotides align to TRBD2. With V trimmed by 1 base and J by 9 bases, 11 bases remained unmatched. CDR1 is DFQATT and CDR2 is SNEGSKA in the germline V gene (reference sequence). The CDR3 extends over 16 amino acids. CDR3 DNA: TGCAGTGCTAGAGTTTTTAGCGGGAGGGCGGCGGGTGAGCAGTTCTTC. Its translation is CSARVFSGRAAGEQFF.

The chain recombines TRBV7-9 with TRBJ2-2; D is unclear. The CDR3 runs 13 residues. Trimming removed 5 bases from V and 6 bases from J, with 10 bases in between. Germline V gives CDR1 SEHNR, CDR2 FQNEAQ (reference sequence). This CDR3 reads CASSSLRSGELFF. The DNA of the CDR3 is TGTGCCAGCAGCAGCCTTCGCTCCGGGGAGCTGTTTTTT.

This clonotype was recorded at least ten times. The V call is TRBV6-2 or TRBV6-3, the J call TRBJ1-3, with D possibly TRBD1 on 5 matching bases. CDR1 is MNHEY and CDR2 is SVGEGT in the germline V gene. V was trimmed by 4 bases and J by 0 bases, leaving 13 bases between them. CDR3 length equals 16 residues. The CDR3 reads CASSSHIQASGNTIYF. The DNA for the CDR3 is TGTGCCAGCAGTTCCCACATACAGGCCTCTGGAAACACCATATATTTT.

At least ten counts were recorded for this clonotype. The chain is built from TRBV13 and TRBJ2-1; 10 bases align to TRBD1. Germline loops: CDR1 PRHDT, CDR2 FYEKMQ (reference sequence). The CDR3 is 15 amino acids. V shed 1 base and J 8 bases; nucleotides not matched to a gene: 5. The CDR3 DNA follows: TGTGCCAGCAGCTTAGCGGGACAGGGGCTTGATGAGCAGTTCTTC. It is translated as CASSLAGQGLDEQFF.

This clonotype appeared a few times. The chain links TRBV20-1 to TRBJ2-3, with D perhaps matching TRBD1 or TRBD2 (5 bases each). V lost 7 bases and J 4 bases, leaving 12 bases between the germline ends. Germline lookup yields CDR1 DFQATT and CDR2 SNEGSKA (reference sequence). This CDR3 is built from 12 residues. The CDR3 bases are TGCAGTGTCGGGGCGGGTGCAGATACGCAGTATTTT. Amino acid sequence: CSVGAGADTQYF.

This clonotype was observed a handful of times. The CDR3 here is CAWSSDLGGVNYGYTF. CDR3 nucleotide sequence: TGTGCCTGGAGTTCCGATCTGGGGGGCGTGAACTATGGCTACACCTTC. The V call is TRBV30, the J call TRBJ1-2; possibly TRBD1 for D (6 bases). This CDR3 spans 16 amino acids. With 2 bases removed from V and 2 bases from J, the gap between germline ends came to 18 bases. Germline-derived CDR1 and CDR2 are GTSNPN and SVGIG (reference sequence).

This clonotype showed up just a few times. The chain couples TRBV5-1 to TRBJ2-7; either TRBD1 or TRBD2 may supply D (6 bases each). Deletions cut 1 base from V and 0 bases from J, with 17 bases between. CDR3 length: 17 amino acids. Germline CDR1 reads SGHRS; CDR2 reads YFSETQ. In nucleotides, the CDR3 is TGCGCCAGCAGCTTGTTCCCTCCGGGGGCCTTCTCCTACGAGCAGTACTTC. This translates into CASSLFPPGAFSYEQYF.

At least ten counts were recorded for this clonotype. The chain is built from TRBV18 and TRBJ2-7; 7 bases fit TRBD1. The CDR3 runs 14 residues. CDR1 and CDR2 from the germline V gene are KGHSH and LQKENI. Unmatched junction bases numbered 1, after V lost 0 bases and J lost 2 bases. The CDR3 sequence is CASSPPTGTYEQYF. The CDR3 region has the DNA TGTGCCAGCTCACCACCGACAGGGACCTACGAGCAGTACTTC.

This clonotype was counted a few times. The V and J genes are TRBV20-1 and TRBJ2-3; 8 bases match TRBD1. Trimming at V came to 3 bases and at J to 0 bases, leaving 11 bases not matched to a gene. CDR1 is DFQATT and CDR2 is SNEGSKA in the germline V gene (reference sequence). CDR3 length equals 17 residues. For the CDR3, the DNA is TGCAGTGCTAGCCCACTCCGACAGGGGCTAAGCACAGATACGCAGTATTTT. Its translation: CSASPLRQGLSTDTQYF.

The chain links TRBV12-3 or TRBV12-4 to TRBJ1-1; D gene uncertain. The CDR3 is 12 residues long. Trimming took 5 bases from V and 11 from J, leaving 15 bases between them. The CDR3 bases are TGTGCCAGCAGTCCCACGGCCCGCCAGGCTTTCTTT. This translates into CASSPTARQAFF.

This clonotype has only a few counts. This chain uses TRBV4-3 with TRBJ2-1; TRBD2 aligns across 15 bases. Germline V CDR1 and CDR2: LGHNA, YSLEER. This CDR3 contains 18 residues. V shed 3 bases and J 8 bases; nucleotides not matched to a gene: 11. The CDR3 protein is CASSQRTSGRAVMHEQFF. In nucleotides, the CDR3 is TGCGCCAGCAGCCAGAGGACTAGCGGGAGGGCCGTGATGCATGAGCAGTTCTTC.

This clonotype was observed at least ten times. V is TRBV12-3 or TRBV12-4 and J is TRBJ2-1; a weak D match, TRBD2 (6 bases). CDR3 length equals 14 residues. Trimming stripped 3 bases from V and 8 bases from J, with 14 bases between. CDR3 residues: CASSFILALDEQFF. In DNA, the CDR3 is TGTGCCAGCAGTTTCATCCTAGCGCTCGATGAGCAGTTCTTC.

This clonotype has at least ten counts. V and J are TRBV7-9 and TRBJ2-1; D is uncertain. CDR1 is SEHNR, CDR2 FQNEAQ, per germline (reference sequence). CDR3 size: 12 residues. V was pared by 6 bases and J by 4 bases, with 7 bases between. Here the CDR3 reads CASSPLYNEQFF. CDR3 bases: TGTGCCAGCAGTCCCCTATACAATGAGCAGTTCTTC. The whole variable domain, remainder taken from reference TRBV7-9 and TRBJ2-1, is DTGVSQNPRHKITKRGQNVTFRCDPISEHNRLYWYRQTLGQGPEFLTYFQNEAQLEKSRLLSDRFSAERPKGSFSTLEIQRTEQGDSAMYLCASSPLYNEQFFGPGTRLTVL.

This clonotype was counted only a few times. One end of the junction varies from germline; a read error may be responsible. The CDR3, as DNA: TGTGCCTGCAGTTCCCTAGCACAGAGCACAGATACGCAGTATTTT. Its protein is CACSSLAQSTDTQYF. The chain combines TRBV12-3 or TRBV12-4 with TRBJ2-3; D might be TRBD2 (5 bases). CDR3 size: 15 residues.

This clonotype showed up many times. This chain uses TRBV11-1 with TRBJ2-2, with 8 bases that match TRBD2. Germline assignment: CDR1 SGHAT and CDR2 FQDESV (reference sequence). V shed 5 bases, J shed 4 bases, and the junction held 9 bases outside the gene matches. There are 16 residues in the CDR3. The CDR3 protein is CASSHPAGVATGELFF. As DNA, the CDR3 is TGTGCCAGCAGCCACCCAGCGGGAGTGGCCACCGGGGAGCTGTTTTTT.

This clonotype was observed a handful of times. J is TRBJ2-1 and V is TRBV7-8; a weak D match, TRBD1 (6 bases). CDR1 is SGHVS, CDR2 FQNEAQ, per germline. Trimming took off 3 bases at V and 4 bases at J, with 16 bases between the two ends. The CDR3 has 16 amino acids. The DNA of the CDR3 is TGTGCCAGCAGCTTCGGACAGCGTGTTTTGTACAATGAGCAGTTCTTC. Translating gives CASSFGQRVLYNEQFF.

This clonotype was observed at least ten times. The chain uses TRBV20-1 and TRBJ1-1, with D unresolved. This CDR3 contains 13 residues. With 8 bases removed from V and 1 base from J, the gap between germline ends came to 14 bases. Per germline, CDR1 DFQATT and CDR2 SNEGSKA (reference sequence). The CDR3, as DNA: TGCAGTTCGAGGAAGGAGGCGAACACTGAAGCTTTCTTT. This sequence encodes CSSRKEANTEAFF.

In its sample, this clonotype was seen many times. The chain is built from TRBV2 and TRBJ2-1; D possibly corresponds to TRBD1 (6 bases). The CDR3 sequence is 12 residues long. Per germline, CDR1 SNHLY and CDR2 FYNNEI. Trimming removed 7 bases from V and 5 bases from J, with 9 bases in between. The CDR3 DNA sequence: TGTGCCAGCATGGCAGGGGACAATGAGCAGTTCTTC. This translates into CASMAGDNEQFF.